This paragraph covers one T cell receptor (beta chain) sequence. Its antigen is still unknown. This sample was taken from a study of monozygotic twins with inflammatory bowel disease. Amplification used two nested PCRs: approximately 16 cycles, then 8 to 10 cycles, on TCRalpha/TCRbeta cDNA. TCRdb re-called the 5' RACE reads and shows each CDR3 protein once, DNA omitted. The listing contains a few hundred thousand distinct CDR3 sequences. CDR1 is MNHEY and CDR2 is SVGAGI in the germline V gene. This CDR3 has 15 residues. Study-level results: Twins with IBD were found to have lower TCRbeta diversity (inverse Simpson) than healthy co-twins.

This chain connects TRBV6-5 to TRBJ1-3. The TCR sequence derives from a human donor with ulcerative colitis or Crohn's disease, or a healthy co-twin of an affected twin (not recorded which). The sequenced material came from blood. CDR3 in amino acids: CASSYTQGSGNTIYF.